This T cell receptor (beta chain) was sequenced for a study of CD8+ T cells in alopecia areata. Whole-study context: Twice a day, 5 to 10 mg of oral tofacitinib was administered to treated patients. Tofacitinib lasted 6 to 18 months, then 6 months off drug.

This clone was seen a few times. The target antigen is unknown. With 5 bases removed from V and 7 bases from J, the gap between germline ends came to 19 bases. The CDR3 contains 15 residues. The V gene's germline CDR1 is WNHNN and CDR2 SYGVQD (reference sequence). Once RNA had been extracted, it was reverse transcribed into cDNA to act as the sequencing template. Measured with immunoSEQ multiplex PCR; TCRdb has only the in-frame clones, and not every one. The sample comprises 150,000 to 200,000 clones, less than 65% of which are singletons, and approximately 1% rests with the top ten. Study results and limitations: Lesional scalp displayed greater clonality than normal scalp, most notably in alopecia totalis/universalis.

Treatment defined: oral pan-JAK inhibitor, 5-10 mg twice daily. The genes are TRBV10-1 and TRBJ2-3, with D perhaps matching TRBD1 (6 bases). The TCR sequence derives from a human donor with alopecia areata. Source: CD4+ T cells sorted from blood, taken at week 24, from a patient treated with tofacitinib. The CDR3 region has the DNA TGCGCCAGCAGTCAAACAGGGATCGGCTTTAATACGCAGTATTTT. Translated: CASSQTGIGFNTQYF.